One sample yielded the 16 T cell receptor beta chains listed below, sequenced in a study of blood T cell repertoires in COVID-19. Generated by immunoSEQ multiplex PCR, the TCRdb table keeps only in-frame clones and is missing some. The data hold tens of thousands of clones, with around 87% observed a single time. What was sequenced was peripheral blood. The receptors here all came from a man between 65 and 85 years old with acute or convalescent COVID-19.

This clone showed up just once. The chain links TRBV19 to TRBJ2-2, with unresolved D. Judging by the DNA end, TRBJ1-3 fits better; the J call may be wrong. The CDR3 has 13 residues. Looked up from germline, CDR1 is LNHDA and CDR2 is SQIVND (reference sequence). CDR3 nucleotides: TGTGCCAGTAGCGCCTTAACAGGAAACACCATATATTTT. It codes for CASSALTGNTIYF.

V and J are TRBV5-4 and TRBJ1-2, with 10 bases aligning to TRBD1. CDR3 length: 16 residues. V shed 4 bases and J 2 bases; nucleotides not matched to a gene: 8. Germline values: CDR1 SGHNT, CDR2 YYREEE (reference sequence). CDR3 region: CASSDPRTGGNYGYTF. For the CDR3, the DNA is TGTGCCAGCAGCGACCCCCGGACAGGGGGGAACTATGGCTACACCTTC.

This chain links TRBV5-4 with TRBJ2-7; D possibly corresponds to TRBD2 (6 bases). Deletions cut 4 bases from V and 3 bases from J, with 14 bases between. The CDR3 is 14 amino acids. Per the germline V gene, CDR1 is SGHNT and CDR2 is YYREEE (reference sequence). CDR3 in amino acids: CASSPRLGVYEQYF. In DNA, the CDR3 is TGTGCCAGCAGCCCCCGACTAGGGGTCTACGAGCAGTACTTC.

V gene TRBV27 combines with J gene TRBJ1-1; TRBD1 might be the D (5 bases). The length of the CDR3 is 15 residues. Trimming cost V 3 bases and J 4 bases, with 15 bases left between them. CDR1 is MNHEY and CDR2 is SMNVEV in the germline V gene (reference sequence). CDR3 DNA: TGTGCCAGCAGTTTTCGGACGGGGGTTAGCACTGAAGCTTTCTTT. Amino acid sequence: CASSFRTGVSTEAFF.

J is TRBJ1-1 and V is TRBV5-6, with a possible D match to TRBD1 (6 bases). CDR1 and CDR2 from the germline V gene are SGHDT and YYEEEE. The ends were cut back, 2 bases at V and 8 bases at J, with 19 bases in the middle. This CDR3 comprises 15 residues. As DNA, the CDR3 is TGTGCCAGCAGCTTCATAGACCGGGACACCAAAGAAGCTTTCTTT. Residues: CASSFIDRDTKEAFF.

V gene TRBV5-1 combines with J gene TRBJ2-5, with D maybe TRBD2 (5 bases). In germline, CDR1 is SGHRS, CDR2 YFSETQ. The CDR3 loop spans 14 amino acids. Trimming pared 1 base from V and 2 bases from J, leaving 9 bases between. The CDR3 sequence: CASSLSGSQETQYF. CDR3 bases: TGCGCCAGCAGCTTGTCGGGGTCTCAAGAGACCCAGTACTTC.

This chain connects TRBV6-5 to TRBJ2-1; 7 bases match TRBD1. The CDR3 totals 13 residues. Germline values: CDR1 MNHEY, CDR2 SVGAGI. V gave up 4 bases and J gave up 9 bases; unmatched junction bases: 6. CDR3 sequence: CASSSGQSGEQFF. CDR3 nucleotide sequence: TGTGCCAGCAGTTCGGGACAGAGTGGTGAGCAGTTCTTC.

The gene calls are TRBV18 and TRBJ1-6; 12 nucleotides line up with TRBD1. J gave up 10 bases and V 3 bases, and 4 bases lay outside the gene matches. The V gene's germline CDR1 is KGHSH and CDR2 LQKENI. CDR3 size: 15 residues. CDR3 bases: TGTGCCAGCTCACCCGGGACAGGGGGCGAGTCACCCCTCCACTTT. This sequence encodes CASSPGTGGESPLHF.

The chain recombines TRBV29-1 with TRBJ2-3; TRBD2 agrees at 7 bases. This CDR3 has 15 residues. Germline trimming cut 4 bases from V and 1 base from J; bases unmatched to any gene: 8. CDR1 is SQVTM, CDR2 ANQGSEA, per germline. The CDR3 nucleotides are TGCAGCGTTGTTCCAGCGGGGCACCGCACAGATACGCAGTATTTT. The encoded protein is CSVVPAGHRTDTQYF.

The chain uses TRBV28 and TRBJ1-6; D not resolved. Per the germline V gene, CDR1 is MDHEN and CDR2 is SYDVKM. The CDR3 has 15 residues. V was cut by 7 bases and J by 5 bases, with 15 bases left in between. In DNA form, the CDR3 reads TGTGCCAGCACCCTGGACGCGGGAAATAATTCACCCCTCCACTTT. The encoded protein is CASTLDAGNNSPLHF.

The chain carries TRBV7-9 and TRBJ2-1, with 11 nucleotides matching TRBD2. Germline V CDR1 and CDR2: SEHNR, FQNEAQ (reference sequence). The CDR3 loop spans 20 amino acids. V lost 5 bases to trimming and J lost 3 bases; unmatched junction nucleotides: 18. This CDR3 is CASSTRQTKTSGTYYNEQFF. The CDR3 nucleotides are TGTGCCAGCAGCACTAGACAGACAAAGACTAGCGGGACCTACTACAATGAGCAGTTCTTC. Full variable domain (remainder filled in from reference TRBV7-9 and TRBJ2-1): DTGVSQNPRHKITKRGQNVTFRCDPISEHNRLYWYRQTLGQGPEFLTYFQNEAQLEKSRLLSDRFSAERPKGSFSTLEIQRTEQGDSAMYLCASSTRQTKTSGTYYNEQFFGPGTRLTVL.

The table lists this clone with a few counts. This sequence joins TRBV30 and TRBJ1-1, with a possible D match to TRBD1 (6 bases). V lost 4 bases and J 0 bases, leaving 9 bases between the germline ends. Germline lookup yields CDR1 GTSNPN and CDR2 SVGIG (reference sequence). The CDR3 runs 13 residues. The CDR3 sequence: CAWNTGLNTEAFF. The CDR3 coding sequence is TGTGCCTGGAATACAGGGCTGAACACTGAAGCTTTCTTT.

The chain carries TRBV12-5 and TRBJ2-3, with TRBD2 identical over 13 bases. CDR3 size: 18 residues. The junction had 7 bases not matched to a gene; V was cut back by 2 bases and J by 2 bases. Germline CDR1 reads LGHNT; CDR2 reads FRNRAP. The CDR3 protein is CASGLSRLAGGSTDTQYF. As DNA, the CDR3 is TGTGCTAGTGGTTTGTCCCGACTAGCGGGGGGCTCCACAGATACGCAGTATTTT.

This chain uses TRBV24-1 with TRBJ1-5; TRBD1 is a possible D gene (5 bases). CDR3 length: 13 amino acids. Germline-derived CDR1 and CDR2 are KGHDR and SFDVKD. Between the trimmed V and J ends, which lost 9 bases and 3 bases, there was a span of 11 bases. The CDR3 protein is CATEAGNNQPQHF. CDR3 nucleotide sequence: TGTGCCACCGAGGCAGGGAACAATCAGCCCCAGCATTTT.

This CDR3 is CSGQVNTEAFF. As DNA, the CDR3 is TGCAGTGGACAGGTTAACACTGAAGCTTTCTTT. V is TRBV20-1 and J is TRBJ1-1; D may be TRBD1 (6 bases). This CDR3 comprises 11 residues. Per germline, CDR1 DFQATT and CDR2 SNEGSKA (reference sequence). Trimming took off 7 bases at V and 2 bases at J, with 8 bases between the two ends.

This clone was seen only a few times. The chain recombines TRBV5-4 with TRBJ1-3, with 9 bases aligning to TRBD1. The CDR3 has 15 amino acids. The V and J ends lost 8 bases and 11 bases, in that order; junction bases with no gene match: 17. Germline CDR1 reads SGHNT; CDR2 reads YYREEE (reference sequence). The CDR3 is CARRLRGTGGHAIYF. CDR3 DNA sequence: TGTGCCAGACGACTTCGGGGAACAGGGGGCCACGCCATATATTTT.